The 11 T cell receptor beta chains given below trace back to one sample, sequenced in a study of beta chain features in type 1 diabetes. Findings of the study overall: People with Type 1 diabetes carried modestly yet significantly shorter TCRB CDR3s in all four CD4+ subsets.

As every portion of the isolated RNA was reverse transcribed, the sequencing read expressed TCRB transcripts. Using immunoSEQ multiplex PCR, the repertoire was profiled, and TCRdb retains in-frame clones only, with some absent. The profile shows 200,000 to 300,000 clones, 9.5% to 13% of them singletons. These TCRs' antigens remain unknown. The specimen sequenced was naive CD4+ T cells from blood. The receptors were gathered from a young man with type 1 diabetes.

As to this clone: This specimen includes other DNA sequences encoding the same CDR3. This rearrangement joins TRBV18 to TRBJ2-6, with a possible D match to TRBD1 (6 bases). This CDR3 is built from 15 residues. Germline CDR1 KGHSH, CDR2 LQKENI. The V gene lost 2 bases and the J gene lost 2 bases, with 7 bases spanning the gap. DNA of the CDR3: TGTGCCAGCTCACCAGGGGGCCCTGGGGCCAACGTCCTGACTTTC. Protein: CASSPGGPGANVLTF.

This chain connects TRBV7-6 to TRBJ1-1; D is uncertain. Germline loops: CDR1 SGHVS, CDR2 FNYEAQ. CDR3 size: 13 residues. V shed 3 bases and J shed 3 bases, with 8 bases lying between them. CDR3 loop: CASSLEMDTEAFF. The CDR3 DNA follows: TGTGCCAGCAGCTTGGAGATGGACACTGAAGCTTTCTTT.

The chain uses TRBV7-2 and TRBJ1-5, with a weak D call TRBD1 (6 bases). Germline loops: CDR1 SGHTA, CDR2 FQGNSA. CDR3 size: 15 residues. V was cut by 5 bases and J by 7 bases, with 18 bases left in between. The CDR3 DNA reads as TGTGCCAGCAGCCTCAACACCGGGGGGGGCCAGCCCCAGCATTTT. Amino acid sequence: CASSLNTGGGQPQHF.

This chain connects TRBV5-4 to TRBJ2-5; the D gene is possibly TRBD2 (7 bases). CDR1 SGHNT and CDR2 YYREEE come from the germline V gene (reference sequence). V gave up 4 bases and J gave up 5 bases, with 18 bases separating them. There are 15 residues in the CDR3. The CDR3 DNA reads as TGTGCCAGCAGCCCCCGAGCCGGGGGGCGGGAGACCCAGTACTTC. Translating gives CASSPRAGGRETQYF.

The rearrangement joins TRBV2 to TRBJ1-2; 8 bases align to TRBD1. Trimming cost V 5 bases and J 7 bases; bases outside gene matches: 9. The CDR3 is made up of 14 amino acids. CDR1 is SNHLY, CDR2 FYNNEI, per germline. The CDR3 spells CASSYTGGSSGYTF. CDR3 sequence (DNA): TGTGCCAGCAGTTACACAGGGGGTTCGAGTGGCTACACCTTC.

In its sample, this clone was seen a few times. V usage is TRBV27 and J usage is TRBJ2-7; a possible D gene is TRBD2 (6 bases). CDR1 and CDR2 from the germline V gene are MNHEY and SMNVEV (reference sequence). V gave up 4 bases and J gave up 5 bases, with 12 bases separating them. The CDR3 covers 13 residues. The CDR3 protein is CASSSAGGDEQYF. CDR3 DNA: TGTGCCAGCAGTTCGGCGGGCGGGGACGAGCAGTACTTC.

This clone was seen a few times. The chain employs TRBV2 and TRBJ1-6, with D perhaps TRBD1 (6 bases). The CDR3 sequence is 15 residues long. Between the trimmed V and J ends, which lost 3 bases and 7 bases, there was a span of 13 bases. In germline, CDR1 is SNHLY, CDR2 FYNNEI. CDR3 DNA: TGTGCCAGCAGTGATTCCGCAGGGGCCAATTCACCCCTCCACTTT. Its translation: CASSDSAGANSPLHF.

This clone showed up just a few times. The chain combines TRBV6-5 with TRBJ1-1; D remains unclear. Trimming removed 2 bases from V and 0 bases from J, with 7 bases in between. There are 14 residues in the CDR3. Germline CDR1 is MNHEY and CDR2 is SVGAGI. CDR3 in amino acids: CASSYRSLNTEAFF. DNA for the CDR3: TGTGCCAGCAGTTACAGAAGCCTGAACACTGAAGCTTTCTTT.

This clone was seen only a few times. The CDR3 DNA reads TGTGCCAGCAGCGGATCGGGACAGATGAACACTGAAGCTTTCTTT. It specifies CASSGSGQMNTEAFF. The chain has TRBV9 and TRBJ1-1; 7 bases are shared with TRBD1. Germline values: CDR1 SGDLS, CDR2 YYNGEE. V lost 3 bases to trimming and J lost 0 bases; unmatched junction nucleotides: 5. The CDR3 sequence is 15 residues long.

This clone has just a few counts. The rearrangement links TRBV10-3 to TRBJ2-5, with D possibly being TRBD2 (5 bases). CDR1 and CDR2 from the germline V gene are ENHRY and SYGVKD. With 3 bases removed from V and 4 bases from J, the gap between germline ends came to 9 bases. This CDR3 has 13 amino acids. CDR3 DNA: TGTGCCATCAGTGATCGGGGTGGAGAGACCCAGTACTTC. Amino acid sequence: CAISDRGGETQYF.

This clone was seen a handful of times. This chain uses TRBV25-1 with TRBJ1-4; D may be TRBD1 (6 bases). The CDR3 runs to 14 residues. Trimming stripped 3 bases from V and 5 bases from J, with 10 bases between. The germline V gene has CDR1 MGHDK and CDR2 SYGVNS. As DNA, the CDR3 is TGTGCCAGCAGTGAGGGAGGGGGAAATGAAAAACTGTTTTTT. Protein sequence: CASSEGGGNEKLFF.